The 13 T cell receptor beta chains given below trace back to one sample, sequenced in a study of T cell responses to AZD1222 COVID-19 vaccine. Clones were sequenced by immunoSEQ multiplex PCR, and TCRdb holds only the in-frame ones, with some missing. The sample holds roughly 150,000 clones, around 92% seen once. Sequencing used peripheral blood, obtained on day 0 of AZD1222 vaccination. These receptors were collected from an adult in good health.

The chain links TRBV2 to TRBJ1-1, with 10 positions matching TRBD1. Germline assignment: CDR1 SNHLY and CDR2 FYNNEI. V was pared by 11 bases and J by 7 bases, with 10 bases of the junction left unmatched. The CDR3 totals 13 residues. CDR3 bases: TGTGCCTCTCTCGGTGGGACAGGGGATGAAGCTTTCTTT. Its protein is CASLGGTGDEAFF.

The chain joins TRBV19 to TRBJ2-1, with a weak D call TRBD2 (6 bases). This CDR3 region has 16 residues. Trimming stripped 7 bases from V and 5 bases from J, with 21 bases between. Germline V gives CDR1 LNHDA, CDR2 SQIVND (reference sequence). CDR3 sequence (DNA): TGTGCCAGTACCCCGAGGTGGGGAGGTACTAACAATGAGCAGTTCTTC. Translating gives CASTPRWGGTNNEQFF.

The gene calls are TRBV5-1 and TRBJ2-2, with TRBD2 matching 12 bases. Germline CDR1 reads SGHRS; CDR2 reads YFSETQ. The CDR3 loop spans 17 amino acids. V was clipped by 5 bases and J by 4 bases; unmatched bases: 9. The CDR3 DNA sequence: TGCGCCAGCAGTCCACGACTAGCGGGAGCGAGCACCGGGGAGCTGTTTTTT. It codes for CASSPRLAGASTGELFF.

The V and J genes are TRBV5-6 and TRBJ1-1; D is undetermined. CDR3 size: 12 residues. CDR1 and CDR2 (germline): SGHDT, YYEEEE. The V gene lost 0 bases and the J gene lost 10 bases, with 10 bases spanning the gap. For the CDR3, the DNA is TGTGCCAGCAGCTTGGGTATCCAGCCAGCTTTCTTT. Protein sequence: CASSLGIQPAFF. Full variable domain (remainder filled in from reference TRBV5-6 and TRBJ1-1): DAGVTQSPTHLIKTRGQQVTLRCSPKSGHDTVSWYQQALGQGPQFIFQYYEEEERQRGNFPDRFSGHQFPNYSSELNVNALLLGDSALYLCASSLGIQPAFFGQGTRLTVV.

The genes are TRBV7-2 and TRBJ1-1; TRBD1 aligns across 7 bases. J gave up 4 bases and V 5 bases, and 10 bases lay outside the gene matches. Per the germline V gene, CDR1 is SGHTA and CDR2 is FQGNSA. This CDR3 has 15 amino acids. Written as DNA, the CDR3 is TGTGCCAGCAGCCCCCGACAGGGTACAGGCACTGAAGCTTTCTTT. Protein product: CASSPRQGTGTEAFF. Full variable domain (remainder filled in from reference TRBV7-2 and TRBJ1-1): GAGVSQSPSNKVTEKGKDVELRCDPISGHTALYWYRQSLGQGLEFLIYFQGNSAPDKSGLPSDRFSAERTGGSVSTLTIQRTQQEDSAVYLCASSPRQGTGTEAFFGQGTRLTVV.

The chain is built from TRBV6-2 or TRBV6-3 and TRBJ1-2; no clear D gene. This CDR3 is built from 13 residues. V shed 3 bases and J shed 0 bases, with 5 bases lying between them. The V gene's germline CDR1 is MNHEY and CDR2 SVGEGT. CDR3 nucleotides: TGTGCCAGCAGTTATTGGGCTAACTATGGCTACACCTTC. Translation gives CASSYWANYGYTF.

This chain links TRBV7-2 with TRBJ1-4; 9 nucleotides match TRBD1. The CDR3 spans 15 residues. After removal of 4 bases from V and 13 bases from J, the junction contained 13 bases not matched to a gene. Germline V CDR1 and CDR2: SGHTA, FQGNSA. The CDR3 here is CASSSRSGTGTRLFF. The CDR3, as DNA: TGTGCCAGCAGCTCGAGATCCGGGACAGGGACGAGACTGTTTTTT.

The CDR3 nucleotides are TGTGCCAGCAGCTTACCCTCTGGACTAGCGGGATGGAGTGAGCAGTTCTTC. As protein: CASSLPSGLAGWSEQFF. The J gene is TRBJ2-1, the V gene TRBV7-3; 12 bases align to TRBD2. Germline trimming cut 2 bases from V and 9 bases from J; bases unmatched to any gene: 11. Germline loops: CDR1 SGHTA, CDR2 FQGTGA. CDR3 size: 17 residues.

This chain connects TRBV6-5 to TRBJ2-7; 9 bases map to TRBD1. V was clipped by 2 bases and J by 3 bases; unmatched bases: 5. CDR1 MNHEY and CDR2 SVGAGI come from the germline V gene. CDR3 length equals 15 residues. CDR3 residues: CASSYPRDRVYEQYF. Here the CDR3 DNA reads TGTGCCAGCAGTTACCCTAGGGACAGGGTCTACGAGCAGTACTTC.

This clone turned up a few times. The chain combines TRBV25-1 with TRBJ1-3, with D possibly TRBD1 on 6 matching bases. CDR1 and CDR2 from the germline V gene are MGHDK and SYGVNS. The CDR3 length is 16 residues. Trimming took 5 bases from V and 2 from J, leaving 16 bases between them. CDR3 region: CASSPQGNRAGNTIYF. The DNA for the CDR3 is TGTGCCAGCAGTCCTCAGGGAAACAGGGCTGGAAACACCATATATTTT.

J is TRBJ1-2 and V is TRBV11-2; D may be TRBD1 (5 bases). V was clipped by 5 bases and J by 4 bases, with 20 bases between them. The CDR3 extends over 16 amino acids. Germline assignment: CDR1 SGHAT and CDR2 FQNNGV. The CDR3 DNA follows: TGTGCCAGCAGCCCTACCCCGACAGTTGGTGGCTATGGCTACACCTTC. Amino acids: CASSPTPTVGGYGYTF.

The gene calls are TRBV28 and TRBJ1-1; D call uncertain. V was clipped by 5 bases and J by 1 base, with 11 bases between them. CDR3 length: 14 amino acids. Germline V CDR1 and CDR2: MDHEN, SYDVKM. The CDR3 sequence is CASSPERGNTEAFF. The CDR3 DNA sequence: TGTGCCAGCAGTCCCGAGCGGGGGAACACTGAAGCTTTCTTT.

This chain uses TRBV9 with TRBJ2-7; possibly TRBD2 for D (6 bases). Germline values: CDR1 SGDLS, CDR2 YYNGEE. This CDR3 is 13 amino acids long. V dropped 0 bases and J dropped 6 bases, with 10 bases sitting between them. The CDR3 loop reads CASSVGGVSEQYF. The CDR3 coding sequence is TGTGCCAGCAGCGTAGGGGGGGTTTCCGAGCAGTACTTC.